This record covers a single TCR beta chain. Here immunoSEQ multiplex PCR was the method, and the copy in TCRdb shows in-frame clones only, minus some. The repertoire includes about 21,000 clones, 80% to 90% of them detected once, and over 9% sits in the top ten. The treatment here: randomized to nivolumab then ipilimumab (arm A) or the reverse (arm B). From thawed PBMCs, live CD3+CD8+ cells negative for CD19 and CD56 were sorted. This sample is drawn from a study of sequential checkpoint blockade in melanoma. Study-wide context: Arm A got nivolumab then ipilimumab; arm B the reverse, 1:1. Maintenance nivolumab came after either treatment sequence.

Sequencing used CD8+ T cells sorted from blood (inferred from file names), obtained from a patient given nivolumab and ipilimumab in sequence. This TCR was recovered from a human donor with melanoma.

In DNA, the CDR3 is TGTGCCAGTAGTATAGGCACTACAGGGGGAAGTAGTTGGGTCACTGAAGCTTTCTTT. Its protein product is CASSIGTTGGSSWVTEAFF. The chain employs TRBV19 and TRBJ1-1; 8 bases match TRBD1. This CDR3 is 19 amino acids long. Losses at the gene ends were 1 base for V and 4 bases for J; bases not matched to a gene: 17. Germline V CDR1 and CDR2: LNHDA, SQIVND (reference sequence).